Each of the 6 T cell receptor beta chains below was sequenced from the same sample in a study of blood T cell repertoires in COVID-19. Clones were read by immunoSEQ multiplex PCR, and TCRdb kept only the in-frame ones, dropping some. The sample includes about 240,000 clones, about 82% of them seen just once. The sequenced sample consisted of peripheral blood. Receptors originate from a man older than 75 with acute or convalescent COVID-19.

This clone was recorded a few times. The chain recombines TRBV2 with TRBJ1-1; D possibly corresponds to TRBD1 (6 bases). Germline V gene lookup returns CDR1 SNHLY and CDR2 FYNNEI. This CDR3 spans 13 amino acids. Deletions cut 4 bases from V and 2 bases from J, with 8 bases between. The CDR3 here is CASSADSNTEAFF. CDR3 in DNA: TGTGCCAGCAGTGCGGACAGCAACACTGAAGCTTTCTTT.

The chain employs TRBV28 and TRBJ1-2, with 8 positions matching TRBD1. This CDR3 region has 14 residues. Germline values: CDR1 MDHEN, CDR2 SYDVKM. V trimming: 4 bases; J trimming: 7 bases; junction bases outside the gene matches: 8. The CDR3 nucleotides are TGTGCCAGCAGTTCCCAGGACAGGGTTAGTGGCTACACCTTC. The encoded protein is CASSSQDRVSGYTF.

The genes are TRBV19 and TRBJ1-5; maybe TRBD1 (5 bases). This CDR3 spans 15 amino acids. Looked up from germline, CDR1 is LNHDA and CDR2 is SQIVND (reference sequence). V lost 5 bases, J lost 3 bases, and 14 bases lay in between. The CDR3 loop reads CASSFGGTYNQPQHF. The DNA of the CDR3 is TGTGCCAGTAGTTTTGGGGGGACCTACAATCAGCCCCAGCATTTT.

V is TRBV6-5 and J is TRBJ1-1, with D possibly TRBD1 on 6 matching bases. Per the germline V gene, CDR1 is MNHEY and CDR2 is SVGAGI. V lost 8 bases to trimming and J lost 7 bases, with 20 bases between them. The CDR3 has 14 residues. The CDR3 reads CASAMDSPLGEAFF. The CDR3 nucleotides read TGTGCCAGCGCTATGGACAGCCCGCTCGGTGAAGCTTTCTTT.

This chain links TRBV7-8 with TRBJ1-5; 9 positions match TRBD1. The germline CDR1 and CDR2 sequences are SGHVS and FQNEAQ. V was pared by 5 bases and J by 7 bases, with 9 bases of the junction left unmatched. The CDR3 extends over 15 amino acids. The CDR3 nucleotides read TGTGCCAGCAGCATAGAACAGGGGGCCGGGCAGCCCCAGCATTTT. Residues: CASSIEQGAGQPQHF.

V is TRBV19 and J is TRBJ1-6, with 7 bases fitting TRBD1. The junction had 8 bases not matched to a gene; V was cut back by 7 bases and J by 5 bases. The CDR3 sequence is 15 residues long. The germline CDR1 and CDR2 sequences are LNHDA and SQIVND (reference sequence). The CDR3 region is CASTRQGVDNSPLHF. CDR3 DNA sequence: TGTGCCAGTACCCGACAGGGAGTGGATAATTCACCCCTCCACTTT.